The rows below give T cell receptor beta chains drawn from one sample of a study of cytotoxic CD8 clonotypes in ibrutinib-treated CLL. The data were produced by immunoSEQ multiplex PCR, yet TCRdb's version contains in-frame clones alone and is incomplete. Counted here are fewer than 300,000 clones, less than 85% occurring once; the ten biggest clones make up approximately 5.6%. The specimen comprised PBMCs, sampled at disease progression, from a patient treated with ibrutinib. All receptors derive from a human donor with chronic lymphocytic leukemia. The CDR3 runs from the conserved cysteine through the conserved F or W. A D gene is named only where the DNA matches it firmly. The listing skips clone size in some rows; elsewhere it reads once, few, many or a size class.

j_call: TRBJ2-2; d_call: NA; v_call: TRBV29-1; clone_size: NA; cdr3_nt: TGCAGCGATCAATACACGGCAGCCTCGGGACAAGCGAACACCGGGGAGCTGTTTTTT; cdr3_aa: CSDQYTAASGQANTGELFF
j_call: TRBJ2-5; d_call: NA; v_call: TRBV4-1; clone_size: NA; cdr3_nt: TGCGCCAGCAGCCAAGGATCCGGGGAACAAGAGACCCAGTACTTC; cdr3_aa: CASSQGSGEQETQYF
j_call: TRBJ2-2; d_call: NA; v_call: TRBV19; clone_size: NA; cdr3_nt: TGTGCCAGTAGTTTCCGATGGGCCGGGGAGCTGTTTTTT; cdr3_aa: CASSFRWAGELFF
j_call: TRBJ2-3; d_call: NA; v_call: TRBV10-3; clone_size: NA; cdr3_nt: TGTGCCATCAGGAGGGACCTCGACACAGATACGCAGTATTTT; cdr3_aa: CAIRRDLDTDTQYF
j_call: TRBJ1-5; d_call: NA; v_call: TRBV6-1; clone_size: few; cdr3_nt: TGTGCCAGCAGTGAACGTCCCTCCAATCAGCCCCAGCATTTT; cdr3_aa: CASSERPSNQPQHF
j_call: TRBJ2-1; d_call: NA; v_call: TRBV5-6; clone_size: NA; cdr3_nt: TGTGCCAGCAGCTTAACAGTTGAGCAGTTCTTC; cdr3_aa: CASSLTVEQFF
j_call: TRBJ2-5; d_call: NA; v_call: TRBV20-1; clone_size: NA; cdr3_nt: TGCAGTGCTAGAGAGGGGGAGACCCAGTACTTC; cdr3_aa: CSAREGETQYF
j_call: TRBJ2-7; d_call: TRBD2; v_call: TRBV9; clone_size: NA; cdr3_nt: TGTGCCAGCAGCGTAGCCGGTACTAGCGGGTACGAGCAGTACTTC; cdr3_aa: CASSVAGTSGYEQYF
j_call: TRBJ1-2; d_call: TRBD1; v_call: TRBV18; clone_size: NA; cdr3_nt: TGTGCCAGCTCACCGACAGGGTTATTGGGTGGCTACACCTTC; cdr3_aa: CASSPTGLLGGYTF
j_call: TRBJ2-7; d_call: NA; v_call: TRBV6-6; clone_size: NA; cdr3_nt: TGTGCCAGCAGTTACTCGACCCCTCACGAGCAGTACTTC; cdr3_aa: CASSYSTPHEQYF
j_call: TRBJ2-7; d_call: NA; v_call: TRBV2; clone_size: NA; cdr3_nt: TGTGCCAGCAGTGATTTCACAGGTTGTAGGGGGTTATACGAGCAGTACTTC; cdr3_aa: CASSDFTGCRGLYEQYF
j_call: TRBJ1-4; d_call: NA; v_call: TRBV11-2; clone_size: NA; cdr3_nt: TGTGCCAGCAGCTCCCCCTGGGGGCCCACAGCAACTAATGAAAAACTGTTTTTT; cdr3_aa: CASSSPWGPTATNEKLFF
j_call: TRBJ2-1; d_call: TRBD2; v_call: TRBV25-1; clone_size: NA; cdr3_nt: TGTGCCAGCAGCCGAACTAGCGGATCCTACAATGAGCAGTTCTTC; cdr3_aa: CASSRTSGSYNEQFF
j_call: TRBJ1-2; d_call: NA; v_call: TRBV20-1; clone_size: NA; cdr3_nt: TGCAGTGCTGAGGGTGGCTACACCTTC; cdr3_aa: CSAEGGYTF
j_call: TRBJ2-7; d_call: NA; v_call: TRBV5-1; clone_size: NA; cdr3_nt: TGCGCCAGCAGCGCGACAGGCCTCTCCTACGAGCAGTACTTC; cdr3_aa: CASSATGLSYEQYF
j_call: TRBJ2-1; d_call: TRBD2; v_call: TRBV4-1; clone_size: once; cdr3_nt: TGCGCCAGCAGCCAAGGGACTAGGGTCAATGAGCAGTTCTTC; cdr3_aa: CASSQGTRVNEQFF
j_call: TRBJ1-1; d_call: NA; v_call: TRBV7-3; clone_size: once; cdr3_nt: TGTGCCAGCAGCTTAATAGACGGGAACACTGAAGCTTTCTTT; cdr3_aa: CASSLIDGNTEAFF
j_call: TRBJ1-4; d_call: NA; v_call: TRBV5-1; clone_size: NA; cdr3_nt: TGCGCCAGCAGCGGATACAGTGCAACTAATGAAAAACTGTTTTTT; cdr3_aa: CASSGYSATNEKLFF
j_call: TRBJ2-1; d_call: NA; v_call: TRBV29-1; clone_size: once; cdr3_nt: TGCAGCGCCTGGGGACGCGCAGCCAATGAGCAGTTCTTC; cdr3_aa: CSAWGRAANEQFF
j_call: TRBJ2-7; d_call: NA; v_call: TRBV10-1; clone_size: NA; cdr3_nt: TGCGCCAGCAGTGCACAGCGCTCCTACGAGCAGTACTTC; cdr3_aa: CASSAQRSYEQYF
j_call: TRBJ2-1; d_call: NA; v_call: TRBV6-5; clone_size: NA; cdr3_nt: TGTGCCAGCAGTTACTCCGCATACAATGAGCAGTTCTTC; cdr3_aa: CASSYSAYNEQFF
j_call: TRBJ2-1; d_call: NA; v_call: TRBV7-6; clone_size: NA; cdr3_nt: TGTGCCAGCAGCGTATACCTTGACAATGAGCAGTTCTTC; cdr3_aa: CASSVYLDNEQFF
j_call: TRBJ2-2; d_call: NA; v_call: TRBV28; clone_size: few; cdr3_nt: TGTGCCACCAGGGGAGGCGGGGAGCTGTTTTTT; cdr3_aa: CATRGGGELFF
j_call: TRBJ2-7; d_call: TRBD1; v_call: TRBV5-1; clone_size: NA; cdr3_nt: TGCGCCAGCAGCCCAGGGACAGGGGCCTCCTACGAGCAGTACTTC; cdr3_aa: CASSPGTGASYEQYF
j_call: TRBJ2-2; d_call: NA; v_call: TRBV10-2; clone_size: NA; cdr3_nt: TGCGCCAGCAGTGAGTCGATCGGGACGGGCACCGGGGAGCTGTTTTTT; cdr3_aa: CASSESIGTGTGELFF
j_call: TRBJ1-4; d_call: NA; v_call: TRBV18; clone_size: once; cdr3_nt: TGTGCCAGCTCACGAGGACCGGAGGAAAAACTGTTTTTT; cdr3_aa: CASSRGPEEKLFF
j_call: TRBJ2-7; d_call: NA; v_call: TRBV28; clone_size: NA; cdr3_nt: TGTGCCAGCAGTCCTACAGGGTACCCCTACGAGCAGTACTTC; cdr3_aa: CASSPTGYPYEQYF
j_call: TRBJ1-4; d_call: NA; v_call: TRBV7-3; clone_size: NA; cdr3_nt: TGTGCCACATTTAGGGCGCCTGAAAAACTGTTTTTT; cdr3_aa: CATFRAPEKLFF
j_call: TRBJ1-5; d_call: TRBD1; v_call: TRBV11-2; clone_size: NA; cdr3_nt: TGTGCCAGCAGCTTAGGGGACAGCTCCAATCAGCCCCAGCATTTT; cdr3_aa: CASSLGDSSNQPQHF
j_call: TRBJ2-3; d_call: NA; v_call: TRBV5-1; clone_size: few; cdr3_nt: TGCGCCAGCAGCTTTCGACTAGGTACAGATACGCAGTATTTT; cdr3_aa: CASSFRLGTDTQYF
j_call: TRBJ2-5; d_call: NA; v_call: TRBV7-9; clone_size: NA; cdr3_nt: TGTGCCAGCAGGGCAGAGACCCAGTACTTC; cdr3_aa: CASRAETQYF
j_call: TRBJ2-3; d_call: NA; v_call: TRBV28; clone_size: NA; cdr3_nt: TGTGCCAGCAGTTCTCTTTTCAGGGCCTTTAGCACAGATACGCAGTATTTT; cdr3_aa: CASSSLFRAFSTDTQYF
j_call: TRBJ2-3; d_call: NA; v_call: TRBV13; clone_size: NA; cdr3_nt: TGTGCCAGCAGCTTAACACCGACCGCAGATACGCAGTATTTT; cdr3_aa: CASSLTPTADTQYF
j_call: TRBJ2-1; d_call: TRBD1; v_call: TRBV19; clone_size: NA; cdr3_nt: TGTGCCAGTAGTATTACGCAGGGGGCCTACAATGAGCAGTTCTTC; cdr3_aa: CASSITQGAYNEQFF
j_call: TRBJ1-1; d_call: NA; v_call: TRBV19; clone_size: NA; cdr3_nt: TGTGCCTCGACGTCAACTGAAGCTTTCTTT; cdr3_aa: CASTSTEAFF
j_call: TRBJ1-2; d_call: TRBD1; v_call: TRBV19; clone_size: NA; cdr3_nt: TGTGCCAGTAGAAGGGGACAGGGTTTAGGTTATGGCTACACCTTC; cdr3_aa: CASRRGQGLGYGYTF
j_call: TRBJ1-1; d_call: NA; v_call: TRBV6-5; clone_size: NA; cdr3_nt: TGTGCCAGCAGCCCAGTGGGGCGGTACACTGAAGCTTTCTTT; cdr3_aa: CASSPVGRYTEAFF
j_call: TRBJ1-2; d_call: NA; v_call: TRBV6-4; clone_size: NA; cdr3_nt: TGTGCCAGCTCCTCCCAACAGGGTTTGGGCGGCTACACCTTC; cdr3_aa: CASSSQQGLGGYTF
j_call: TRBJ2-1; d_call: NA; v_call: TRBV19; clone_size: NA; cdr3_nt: TGTGCCAGTAGTATTCAGACAGTCGGCTACAATGAGCAGTTCTTC; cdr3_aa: CASSIQTVGYNEQFF
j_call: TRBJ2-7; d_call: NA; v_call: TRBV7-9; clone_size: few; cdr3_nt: TGTGCCAGCAGCTGGGGGAGCTACGAGCAGTACTTC; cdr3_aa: CASSWGSYEQYF
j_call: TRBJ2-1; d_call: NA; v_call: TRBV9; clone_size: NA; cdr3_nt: TGTGCCAGCAGCGTAGGATCCAGCAATGAGCAGTTCTTC; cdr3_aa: CASSVGSSNEQFF
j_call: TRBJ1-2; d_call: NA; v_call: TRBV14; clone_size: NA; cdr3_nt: TGTGCCAGCAGCCAAATCCCAGGGGCACGGGTTGCCTATGGCTACACCTTC; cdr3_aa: CASSQIPGARVAYGYTF
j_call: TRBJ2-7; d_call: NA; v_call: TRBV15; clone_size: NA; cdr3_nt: TGTGCCACCAGCAGAGATCGCGGGGATACCTACGAGCAGTACTTC; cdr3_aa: CATSRDRGDTYEQYF
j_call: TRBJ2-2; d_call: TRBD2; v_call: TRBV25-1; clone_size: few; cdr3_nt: TGTGCCAGTGAGCGGGAGACCGGGGAGCTGTTTTTT; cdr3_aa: CASERETGELFF
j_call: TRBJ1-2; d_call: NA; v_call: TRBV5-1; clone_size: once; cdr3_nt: TGCGCCAGCAGCGGCGGGAGGGTTGAGTATGGCTACACCTTC; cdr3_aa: CASSGGRVEYGYTF
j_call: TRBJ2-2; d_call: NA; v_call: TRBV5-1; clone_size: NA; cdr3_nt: TGCGCCAGCAGCTTCCGGAACACCGGGGAGCTGTTTTTT; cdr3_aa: CASSFRNTGELFF
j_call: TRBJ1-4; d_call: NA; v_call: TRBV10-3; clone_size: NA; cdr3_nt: TGTGCCATCAGTGATGGTCCAGAGGACCTATATAATGAAAAACTGTTTTTT; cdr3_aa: CAISDGPEDLYNEKLFF
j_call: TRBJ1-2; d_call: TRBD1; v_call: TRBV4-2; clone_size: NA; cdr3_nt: TGTGCCAGCAACCAACGTTACCGGGACAGGGGACTCTATGGCTACACCTTC; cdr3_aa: CASNQRYRDRGLYGYTF
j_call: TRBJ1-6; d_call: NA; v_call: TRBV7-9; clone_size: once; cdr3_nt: TGTGCCAGCAGCTTAGAGGGGGGCGCGCCACCCCTCCACTTT; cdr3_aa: CASSLEGGAPPLHF